This T cell receptor beta chain was sequenced during a study of PD-1 blockade in classical Hodgkin lymphoma. Each of the patients experienced relapse following autologous stem cell transplantation, and their brentuximab vedotin exposure differed. Patients' outcomes at their best amounted to complete response, partial response or progressive disease. Assay: immunoSEQ multiplex PCR; the TCRdb copy retains only in-frame clones and omits some. The profile shows 72,000 or so clones, roughly 91% of them singletons. This CDR3 contains 14 residues. The ends lost 5 bases at V and 3 bases at J; junction bases unmatched: 7. Germline-derived CDR1 and CDR2 are SGHVS and FQNEAQ. A word on this clone: Its antigen is not identified.

Study results and limitations: By C4D1, CD4+ diversity increased significantly, especially in complete responders. Some patients started nivolumab under 1 year after ASCT, and they were excluded.

The sequenced sample was peripheral blood mononuclear cells (PBMCs), obtained at baseline. This sequence originates from a human donor with classical Hodgkin lymphoma. The genes are TRBV7-8 and TRBJ2-7, with 7 positions matching TRBD1. CDR3 nucleotide sequence: TGTGCCAGCAGCGCCTGGGACAGCAGCTACGAGCAGTACTTC. Its translation is CASSAWDSSYEQYF. The full variable domain, with the rest looked up from reference TRBV7-8 and TRBJ2-7, is GAGVSQSPRYKVAKRGQDVALRCDPISGHVSLFWYQQALGQGPEFLTYFQNEAQLDKSGLPSDRFFAERPEGSVSTLKIQRTQQEDSAVYLCASSAWDSSYEQYFGPGTRLTVT.